This T cell receptor beta chain was observed in a study of T cell responses to AZD1222 COVID-19 vaccine. In the study overall: Pooling covered second doses at about 4 or about 12 weeks. Study results and limitations: White British ancestry dominated among donors, who included more females, and clonal diversity was possibly underestimated.

This CDR3 has 15 amino acids. With V trimmed by 1 base and J by 2 bases, 3 bases remained unmatched. Germline V CDR1 and CDR2: SGHAT, FQNNGV. On this clone itself: The antigen remains unidentified.

Profiled with immunoSEQ multiplex PCR; TCRdb holds only in-frame clones, not every one. The sample has roughly 80,000 clones, 85% to 90% seen once. V gene TRBV11-2 combines with J gene TRBJ2-3, with TRBD2 identical over 7 bases. The input for sequencing was peripheral blood, taken on day 0 of AZD1222 vaccination. This clonotype originated in an adult in good health. The CDR3 sequence is CASSLGAGDTDTQYF. The CDR3 DNA follows: TGTGCCAGCAGCTTAGGGGCGGGGGACACAGATACGCAGTATTTT.